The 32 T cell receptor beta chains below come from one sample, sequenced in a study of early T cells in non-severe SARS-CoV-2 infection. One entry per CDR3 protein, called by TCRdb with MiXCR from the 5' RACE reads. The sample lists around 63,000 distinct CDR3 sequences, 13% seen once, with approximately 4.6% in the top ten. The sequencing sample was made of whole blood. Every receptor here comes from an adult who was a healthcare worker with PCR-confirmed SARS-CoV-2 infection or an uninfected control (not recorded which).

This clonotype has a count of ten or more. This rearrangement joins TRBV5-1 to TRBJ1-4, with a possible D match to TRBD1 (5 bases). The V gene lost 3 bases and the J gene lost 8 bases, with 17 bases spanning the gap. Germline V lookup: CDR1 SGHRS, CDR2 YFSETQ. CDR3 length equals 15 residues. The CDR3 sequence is CASSWTGTVGEKLFF. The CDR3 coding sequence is TGCGCCAGCAGCTGGACCGGGACTGTAGGGGAAAAACTGTTTTTT.

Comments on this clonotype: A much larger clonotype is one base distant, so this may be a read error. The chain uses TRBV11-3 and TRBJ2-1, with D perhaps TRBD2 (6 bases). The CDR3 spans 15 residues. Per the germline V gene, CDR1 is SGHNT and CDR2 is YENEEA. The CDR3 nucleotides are TGTGCCAGGAGCTTAGGGACTCCCACCTACAATGAGCAGTTCTTC. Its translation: CARSLGTPTYNEQFF.

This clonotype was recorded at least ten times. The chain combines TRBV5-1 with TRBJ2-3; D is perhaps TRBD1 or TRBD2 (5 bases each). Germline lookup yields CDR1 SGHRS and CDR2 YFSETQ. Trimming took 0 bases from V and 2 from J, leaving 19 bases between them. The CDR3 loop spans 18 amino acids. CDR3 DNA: TGCGCCAGCAGCTTGGGCACCTCCGGGACGGTGGACACAGATACGCAGTATTTT. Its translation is CASSLGTSGTVDTDTQYF.

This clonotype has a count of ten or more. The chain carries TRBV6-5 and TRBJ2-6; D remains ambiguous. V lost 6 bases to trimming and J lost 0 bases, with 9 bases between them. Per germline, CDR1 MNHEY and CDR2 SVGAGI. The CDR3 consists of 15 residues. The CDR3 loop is CASSSMFSGANVLTF. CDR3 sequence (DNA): TGTGCCAGCAGCTCCATGTTCTCTGGGGCCAACGTCCTGACTTTC.

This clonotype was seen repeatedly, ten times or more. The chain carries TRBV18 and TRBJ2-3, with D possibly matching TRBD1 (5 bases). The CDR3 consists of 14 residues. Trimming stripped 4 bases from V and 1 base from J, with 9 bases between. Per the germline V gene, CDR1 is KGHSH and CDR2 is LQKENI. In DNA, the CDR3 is TGTGCCAGCTCACAGACAGAAGGCACAGATACGCAGTATTTT. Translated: CASSQTEGTDTQYF. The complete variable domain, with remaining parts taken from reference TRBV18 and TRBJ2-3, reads NAGVMQNPRHLVRRRGQEARLRCSPMKGHSHVYWYRQLPEEGLKFMVYLQKENIIDESGMPKERFSAEFPKEGPSILRIQQVVRGDSAAYFCASSQTEGTDTQYFGPGTRLTVL.

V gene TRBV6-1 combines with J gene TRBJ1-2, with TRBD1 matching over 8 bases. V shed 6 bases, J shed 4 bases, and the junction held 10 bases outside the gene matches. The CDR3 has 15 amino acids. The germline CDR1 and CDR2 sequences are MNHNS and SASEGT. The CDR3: CASSGRDRTRYGYTF. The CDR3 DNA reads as TGTGCCAGCAGCGGAAGGGACAGGACACGCTATGGCTACACCTTC.

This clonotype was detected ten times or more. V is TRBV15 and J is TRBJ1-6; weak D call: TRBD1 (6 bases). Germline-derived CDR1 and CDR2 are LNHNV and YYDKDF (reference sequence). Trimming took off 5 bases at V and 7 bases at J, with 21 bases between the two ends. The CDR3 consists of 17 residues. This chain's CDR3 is CATSLDGAGASNSPLHF. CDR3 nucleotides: TGTGCCACCAGCCTCGATGGCGCGGGGGCTTCAAATTCACCCCTCCACTTT.

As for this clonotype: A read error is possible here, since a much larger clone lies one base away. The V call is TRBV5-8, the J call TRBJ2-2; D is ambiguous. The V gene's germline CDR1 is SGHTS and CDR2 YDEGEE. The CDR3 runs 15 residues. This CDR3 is CTSSLVQENTGELFF. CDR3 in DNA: TGTACCAGCAGCTTGGTCCAGGAGAACACCGGGGAGCTGTTTTTT.

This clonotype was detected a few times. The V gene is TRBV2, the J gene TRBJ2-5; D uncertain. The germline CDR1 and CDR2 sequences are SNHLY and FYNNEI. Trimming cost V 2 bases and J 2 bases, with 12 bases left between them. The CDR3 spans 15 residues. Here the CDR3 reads CASSERTLRQETQYF. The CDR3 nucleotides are TGTGCCAGCAGTGAAAGGACCCTCCGGCAAGAGACCCAGTACTTC.

CDR3 residues: CASSLRPGLAGGSTYNEQFF. The CDR3 DNA reads TGTGCCAGCAGCCTCAGACCCGGGCTAGCGGGGGGTAGCACGTACAATGAGCAGTTCTTC. This chain uses TRBV7-6 with TRBJ2-1; 11 nucleotides agree with TRBD2. The CDR3 covers 20 residues. Germline V gene sequence: CDR1 SGHVS, CDR2 FNYEAQ. J lost 4 bases, V lost 5 bases, and 19 bases had no gene match.

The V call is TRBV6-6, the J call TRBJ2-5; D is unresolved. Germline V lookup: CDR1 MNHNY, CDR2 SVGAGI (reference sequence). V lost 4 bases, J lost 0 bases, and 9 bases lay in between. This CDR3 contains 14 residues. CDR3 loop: CASSLTVYQETQYF. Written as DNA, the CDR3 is TGTGCCAGCAGTTTAACAGTGTACCAAGAGACCCAGTACTTC.

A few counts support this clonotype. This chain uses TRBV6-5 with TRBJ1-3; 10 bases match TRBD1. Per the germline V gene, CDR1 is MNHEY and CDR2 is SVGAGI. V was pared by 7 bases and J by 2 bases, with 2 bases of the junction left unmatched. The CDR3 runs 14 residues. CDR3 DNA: TGTGCCAGCAAGACAGGGGGCACTGGAAACACCATATATTTT. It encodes CASKTGGTGNTIYF.

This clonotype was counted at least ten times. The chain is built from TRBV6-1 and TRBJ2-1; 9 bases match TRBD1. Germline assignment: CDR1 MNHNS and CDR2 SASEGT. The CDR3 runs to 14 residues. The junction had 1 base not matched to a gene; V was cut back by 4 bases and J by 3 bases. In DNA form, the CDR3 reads TGTGCCAGCAGTGGACAGGGGGACTACAATGAGCAGTTCTTC. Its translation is CASSGQGDYNEQFF.

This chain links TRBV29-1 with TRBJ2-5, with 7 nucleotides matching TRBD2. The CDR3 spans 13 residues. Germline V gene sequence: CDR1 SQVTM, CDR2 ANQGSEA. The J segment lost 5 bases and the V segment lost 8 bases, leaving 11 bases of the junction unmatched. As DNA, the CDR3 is TGCAGCACCCAGGGAGGGACCTGGGAGACCCAGTACTTC. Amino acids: CSTQGGTWETQYF.

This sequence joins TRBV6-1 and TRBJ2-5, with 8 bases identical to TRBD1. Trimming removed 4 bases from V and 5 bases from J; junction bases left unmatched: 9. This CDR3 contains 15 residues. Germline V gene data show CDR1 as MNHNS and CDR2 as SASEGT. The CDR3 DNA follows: TGTGCCAGCAGTGGGGGGGACAGGATAATCGAGACCCAGTACTTC. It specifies CASSGGDRIIETQYF.

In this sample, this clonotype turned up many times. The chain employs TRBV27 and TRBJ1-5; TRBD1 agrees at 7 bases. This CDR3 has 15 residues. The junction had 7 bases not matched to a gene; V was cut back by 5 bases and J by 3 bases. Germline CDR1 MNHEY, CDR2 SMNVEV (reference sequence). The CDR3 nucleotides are TGTGCCAGCAGTCCCGGACAGGTCATCAATCAGCCCCAGCATTTT. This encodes CASSPGQVINQPQHF.

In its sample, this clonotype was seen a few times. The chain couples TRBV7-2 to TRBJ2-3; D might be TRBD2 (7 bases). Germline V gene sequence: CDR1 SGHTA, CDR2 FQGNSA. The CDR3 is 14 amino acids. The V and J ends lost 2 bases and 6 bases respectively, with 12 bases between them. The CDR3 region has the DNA TGTGCCAGCAGCTTAAACGCGGGGGCTGATACGCAGTATTTT. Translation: CASSLNAGADTQYF. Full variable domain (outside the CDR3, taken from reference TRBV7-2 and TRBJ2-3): GAGVSQSPSNKVTEKGKDVELRCDPISGHTALYWYRQSLGQGLEFLIYFQGNSAPDKSGLPSDRFSAERTGGSVSTLTIQRTQQEDSAVYLCASSLNAGADTQYFGPGTRLTVL.

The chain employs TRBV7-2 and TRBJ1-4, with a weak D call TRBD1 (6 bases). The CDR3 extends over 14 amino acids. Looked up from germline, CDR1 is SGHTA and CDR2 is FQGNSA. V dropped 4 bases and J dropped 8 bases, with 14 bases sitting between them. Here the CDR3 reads CASSSQGLSEKLFF. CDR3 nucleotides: TGTGCCAGCAGCTCGCAGGGGTTGTCGGAAAAACTGTTTTTT.

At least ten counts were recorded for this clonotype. This chain's CDR3 is CASSGQSSGNTIYF. Written as DNA, the CDR3 is TGTGCCAGCAGCGGACAGAGCTCTGGAAACACCATATATTTT. The chain carries TRBV21-1 and TRBJ1-3. TRBV21-1 is a documented pseudogene. This CDR3 spans 14 amino acids.

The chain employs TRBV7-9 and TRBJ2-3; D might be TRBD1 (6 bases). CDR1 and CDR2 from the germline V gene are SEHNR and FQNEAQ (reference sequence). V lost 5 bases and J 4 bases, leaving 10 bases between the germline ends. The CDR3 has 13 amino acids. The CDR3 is CASSVGTSDTQYF. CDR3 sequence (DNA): TGTGCCAGCAGCGTTGGGACATCAGATACGCAGTATTTT.

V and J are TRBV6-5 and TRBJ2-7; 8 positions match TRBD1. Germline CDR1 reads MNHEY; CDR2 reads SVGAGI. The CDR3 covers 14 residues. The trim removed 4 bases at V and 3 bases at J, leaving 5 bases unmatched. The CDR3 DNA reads TGTGCCAGCAGTTTGGACAGGGAAGGCTACGAGCAGTACTTC. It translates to CASSLDREGYEQYF.

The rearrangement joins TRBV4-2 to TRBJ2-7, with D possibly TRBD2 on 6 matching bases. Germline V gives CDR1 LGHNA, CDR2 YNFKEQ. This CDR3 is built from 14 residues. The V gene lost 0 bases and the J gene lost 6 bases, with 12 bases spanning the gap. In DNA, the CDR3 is TGTGCCAGCAGCCAAGAACCCCTGGGGGGCGAGCAGTACTTC. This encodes CASSQEPLGGEQYF.

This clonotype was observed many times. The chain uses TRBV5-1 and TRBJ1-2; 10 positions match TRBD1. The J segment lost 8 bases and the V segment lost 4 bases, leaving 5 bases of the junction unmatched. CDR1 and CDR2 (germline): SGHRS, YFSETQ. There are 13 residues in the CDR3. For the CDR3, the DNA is TGCGCCAGCAGCGCGACAGGGGGCGACGGCTACACCTTC. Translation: CASSATGGDGYTF.

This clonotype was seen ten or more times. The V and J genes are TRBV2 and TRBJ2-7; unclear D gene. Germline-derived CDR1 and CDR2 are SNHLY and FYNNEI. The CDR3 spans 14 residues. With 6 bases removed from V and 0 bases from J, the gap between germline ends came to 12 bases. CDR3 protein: CASRFGGSSYEQYF. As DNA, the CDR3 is TGTGCCAGCAGATTCGGCGGATCCTCCTACGAGCAGTACTTC.

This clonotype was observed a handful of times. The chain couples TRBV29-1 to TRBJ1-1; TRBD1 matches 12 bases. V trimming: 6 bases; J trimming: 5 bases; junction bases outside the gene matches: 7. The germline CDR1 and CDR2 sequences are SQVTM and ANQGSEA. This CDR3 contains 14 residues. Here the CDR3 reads CSVGTGGASTEAFF. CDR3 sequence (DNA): TGCAGCGTGGGGACAGGGGGCGCCTCTACTGAAGCTTTCTTT.

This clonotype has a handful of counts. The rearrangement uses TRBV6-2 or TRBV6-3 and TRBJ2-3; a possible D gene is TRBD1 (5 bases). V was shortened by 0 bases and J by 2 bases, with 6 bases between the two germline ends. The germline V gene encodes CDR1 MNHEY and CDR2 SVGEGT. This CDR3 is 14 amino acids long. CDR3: CASSYSTATDTQYF. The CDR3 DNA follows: TGTGCCAGCAGTTACTCGACAGCCACAGATACGCAGTATTTT.

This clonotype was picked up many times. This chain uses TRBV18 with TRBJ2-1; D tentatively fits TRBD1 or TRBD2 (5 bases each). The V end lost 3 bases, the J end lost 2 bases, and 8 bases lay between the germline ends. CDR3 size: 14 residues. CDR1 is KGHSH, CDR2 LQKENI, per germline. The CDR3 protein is CASSPGTTYNEQFF. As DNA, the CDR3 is TGTGCCAGCTCACCCGGGACGACCTACAATGAGCAGTTCTTC.

The CDR3 nucleotides are TGTGCCAGTAGTATTCTTTTCGAGCGGGGGCCTTCCTACGAGCAGTACTTC. Its protein is CASSILFERGPSYEQYF. This chain connects TRBV19 to TRBJ2-7, with TRBD2 matching 8 bases. The CDR3 is made up of 17 amino acids. CDR1 is LNHDA, CDR2 SQIVND, per germline (reference sequence). Trimming removed 3 bases from V and 1 base from J; junction bases left unmatched: 11.

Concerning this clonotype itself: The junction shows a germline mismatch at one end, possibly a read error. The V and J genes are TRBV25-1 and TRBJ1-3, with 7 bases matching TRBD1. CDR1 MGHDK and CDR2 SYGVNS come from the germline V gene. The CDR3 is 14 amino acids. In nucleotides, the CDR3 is TGTGCCAGCAGTTGGACAGGCTCTGAAAACACCATATATTTT. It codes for CASSWTGSENTIYF.

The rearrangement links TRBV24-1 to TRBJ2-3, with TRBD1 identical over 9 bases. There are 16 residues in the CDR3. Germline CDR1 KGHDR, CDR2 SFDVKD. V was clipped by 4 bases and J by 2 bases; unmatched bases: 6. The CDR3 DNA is TGTGCCACCAGTGACCCGGGACAGGGTACCACAGATACGCAGTATTTT. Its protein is CATSDPGQGTTDTQYF.

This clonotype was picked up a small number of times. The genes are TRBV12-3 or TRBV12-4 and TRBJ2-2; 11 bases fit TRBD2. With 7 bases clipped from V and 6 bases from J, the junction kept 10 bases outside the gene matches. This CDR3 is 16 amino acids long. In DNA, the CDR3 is TGTGCCAGCAACTCCGGGTTAGCGGGGGGGCCCGGGGAGCTGTTTTTT. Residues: CASNSGLAGGPGELFF.

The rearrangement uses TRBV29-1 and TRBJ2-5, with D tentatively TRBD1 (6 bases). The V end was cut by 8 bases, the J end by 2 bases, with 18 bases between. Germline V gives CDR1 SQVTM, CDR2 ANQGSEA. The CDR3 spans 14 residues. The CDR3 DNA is TGCAGCACAGCAGGGGACACCCCTCAAGAGACCCAGTACTTC. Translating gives CSTAGDTPQETQYF.